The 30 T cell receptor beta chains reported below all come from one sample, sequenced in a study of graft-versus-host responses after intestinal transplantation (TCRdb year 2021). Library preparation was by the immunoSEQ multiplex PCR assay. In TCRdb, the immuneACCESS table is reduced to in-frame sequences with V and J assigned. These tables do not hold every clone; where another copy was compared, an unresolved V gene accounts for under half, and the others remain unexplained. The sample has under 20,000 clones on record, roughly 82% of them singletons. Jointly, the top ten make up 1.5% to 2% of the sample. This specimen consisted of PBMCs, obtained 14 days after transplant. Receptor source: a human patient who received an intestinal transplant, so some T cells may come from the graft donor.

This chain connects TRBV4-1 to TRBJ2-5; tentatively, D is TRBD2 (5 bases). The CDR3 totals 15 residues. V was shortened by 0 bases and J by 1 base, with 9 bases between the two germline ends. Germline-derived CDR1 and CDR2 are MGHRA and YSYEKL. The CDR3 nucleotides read TGCGCCAGCAGCCAAGAAAGGAGGTCCCAAGAGACCCAGTACTTC. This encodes CASSQERRSQETQYF.

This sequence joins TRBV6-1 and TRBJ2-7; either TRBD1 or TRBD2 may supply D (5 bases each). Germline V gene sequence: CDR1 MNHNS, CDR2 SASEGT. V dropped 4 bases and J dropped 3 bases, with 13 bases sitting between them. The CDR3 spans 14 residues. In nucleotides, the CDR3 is TGTGCCAGCAGTGCCGGGGCACATTTCTACGAGCAGTACTTC. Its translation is CASSAGAHFYEQYF.

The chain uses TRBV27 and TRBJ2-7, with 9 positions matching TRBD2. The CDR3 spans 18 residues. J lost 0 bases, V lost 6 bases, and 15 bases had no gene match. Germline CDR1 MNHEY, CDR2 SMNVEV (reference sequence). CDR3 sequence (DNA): TGTGCCAGCAGCCCCGGGACTAGCCTAACCAGAATCTCCTACGAGCAGTACTTC. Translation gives CASSPGTSLTRISYEQYF.

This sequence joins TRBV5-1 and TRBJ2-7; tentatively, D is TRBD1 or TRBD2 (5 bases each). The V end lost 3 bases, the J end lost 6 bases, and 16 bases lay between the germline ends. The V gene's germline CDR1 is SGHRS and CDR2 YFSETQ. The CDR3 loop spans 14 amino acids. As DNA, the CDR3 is TGCGCCAGCAGCTATGCCGGGACCCCCGGCGAGCAGTACTTC. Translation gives CASSYAGTPGEQYF.

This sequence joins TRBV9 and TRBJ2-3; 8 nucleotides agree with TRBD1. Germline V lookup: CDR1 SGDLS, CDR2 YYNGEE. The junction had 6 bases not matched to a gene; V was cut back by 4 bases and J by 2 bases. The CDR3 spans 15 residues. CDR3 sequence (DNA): TGTGCCAGCAGCCCGAACAGGGGGTCCACAGATACGCAGTATTTT. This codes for CASSPNRGSTDTQYF. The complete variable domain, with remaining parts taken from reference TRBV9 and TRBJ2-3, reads DSGVTQTPKHLITATGQRVTLRCSPRSGDLSVYWYQQSLDQGLQFLIQYYNGEERAKGNILERFSAQQFPDLHSELNLSSLELGDSALYFCASSPNRGSTDTQYFGPGTRLTVL.

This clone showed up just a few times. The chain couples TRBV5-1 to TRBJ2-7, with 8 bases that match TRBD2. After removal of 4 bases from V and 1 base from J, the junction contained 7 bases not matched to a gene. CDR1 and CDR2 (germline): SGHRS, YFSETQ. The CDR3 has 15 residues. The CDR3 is CASSPAGGGSYEQYF. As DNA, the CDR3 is TGCGCCAGCAGCCCGGCGGGAGGTGGTTCCTACGAGCAGTACTTC.

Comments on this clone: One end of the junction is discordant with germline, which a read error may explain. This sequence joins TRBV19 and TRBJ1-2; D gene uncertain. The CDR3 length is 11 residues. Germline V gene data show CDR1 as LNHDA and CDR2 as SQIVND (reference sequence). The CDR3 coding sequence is TGTGCCAGTAGGCATGGGAGTTTGGGGAGCTTC. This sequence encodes CASRHGSLGSF.

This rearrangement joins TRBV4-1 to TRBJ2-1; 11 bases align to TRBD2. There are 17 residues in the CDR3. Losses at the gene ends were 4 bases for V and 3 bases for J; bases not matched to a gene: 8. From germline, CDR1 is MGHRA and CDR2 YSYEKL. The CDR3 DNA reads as TGCGCCAGCAGCCTAGTCGGGACTAGCGGACTCTACAATGAGCAGTTCTTC. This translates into CASSLVGTSGLYNEQFF.

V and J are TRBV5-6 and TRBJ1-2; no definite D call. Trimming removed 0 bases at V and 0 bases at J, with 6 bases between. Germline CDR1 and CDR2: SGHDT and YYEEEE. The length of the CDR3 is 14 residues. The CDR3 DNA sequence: TGTGCCAGCAGCTTGGACACAGCTAACTATGGCTACACCTTC. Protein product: CASSLDTANYGYTF.

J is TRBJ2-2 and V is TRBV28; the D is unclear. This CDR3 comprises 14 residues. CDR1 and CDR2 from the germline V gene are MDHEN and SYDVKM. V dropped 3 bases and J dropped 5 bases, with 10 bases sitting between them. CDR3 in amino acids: CASSFSSLTGELFF. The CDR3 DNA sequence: TGTGCCAGCAGTTTCTCCTCATTGACCGGGGAGCTGTTTTTT.

The chain's CDR3 is CASSMWSTGANVLTF. The CDR3 DNA follows: TGTGCCAGTAGTATGTGGAGTACCGGGGCCAACGTCCTGACTTTC. This chain links TRBV19 with TRBJ2-6; D gene unclear. The CDR3 sequence is 15 residues long. The germline CDR1 and CDR2 sequences are LNHDA and SQIVND (reference sequence). The V gene lost 3 bases and the J gene lost 4 bases, with 10 bases spanning the gap.

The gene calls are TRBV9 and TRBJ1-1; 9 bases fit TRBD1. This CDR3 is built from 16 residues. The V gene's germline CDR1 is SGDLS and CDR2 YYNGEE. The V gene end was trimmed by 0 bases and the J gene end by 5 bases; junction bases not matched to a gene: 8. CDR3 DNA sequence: TGTGCCAGCAGCGTAGGCAACAGGGGGCGGGGGACTGAAGCTTTCTTT. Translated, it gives CASSVGNRGRGTEAFF.

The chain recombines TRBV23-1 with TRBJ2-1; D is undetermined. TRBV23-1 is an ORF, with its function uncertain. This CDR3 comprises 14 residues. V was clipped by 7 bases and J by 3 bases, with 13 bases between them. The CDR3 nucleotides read TGCGCCAGCAAGGAGTGTTCCCACTACAATGAGCAGTTCTTC. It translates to CASKECSHYNEQFF.

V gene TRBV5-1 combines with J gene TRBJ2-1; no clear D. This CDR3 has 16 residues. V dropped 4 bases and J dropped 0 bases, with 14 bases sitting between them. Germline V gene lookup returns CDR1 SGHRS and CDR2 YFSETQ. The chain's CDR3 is CASSSTDLSSYNEQFF. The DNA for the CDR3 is TGCGCCAGCAGCAGTACAGACCTGAGCTCCTACAATGAGCAGTTCTTC.

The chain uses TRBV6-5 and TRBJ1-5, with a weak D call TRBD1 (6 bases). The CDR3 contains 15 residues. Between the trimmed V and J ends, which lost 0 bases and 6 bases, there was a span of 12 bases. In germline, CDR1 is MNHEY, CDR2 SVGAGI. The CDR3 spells CASSYSQGKGQPQHF. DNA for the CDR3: TGTGCCAGCAGTTACTCCCAGGGGAAGGGTCAGCCCCAGCATTTT.

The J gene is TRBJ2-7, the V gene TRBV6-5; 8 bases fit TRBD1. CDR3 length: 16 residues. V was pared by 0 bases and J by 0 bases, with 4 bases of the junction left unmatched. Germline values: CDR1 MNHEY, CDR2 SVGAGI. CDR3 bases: TGTGCCAGCAGTTACTCGATGACAGGGGTCTCCTACGAGCAGTACTTC. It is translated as CASSYSMTGVSYEQYF.

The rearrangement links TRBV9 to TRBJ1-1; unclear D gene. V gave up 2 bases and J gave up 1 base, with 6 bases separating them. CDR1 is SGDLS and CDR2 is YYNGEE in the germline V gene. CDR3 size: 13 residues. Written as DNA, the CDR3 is TGTGCCAGCAGCGTCTCCACGAACACTGAAGCTTTCTTT. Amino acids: CASSVSTNTEAFF.

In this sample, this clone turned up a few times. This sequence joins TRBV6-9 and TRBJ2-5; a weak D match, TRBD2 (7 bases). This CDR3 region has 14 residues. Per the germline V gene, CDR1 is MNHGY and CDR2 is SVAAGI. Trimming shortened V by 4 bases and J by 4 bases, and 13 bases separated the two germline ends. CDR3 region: CASSSRGAGETQYF. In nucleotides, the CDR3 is TGTGCCAGCAGTTCCCGGGGGGCGGGAGAGACCCAGTACTTC.

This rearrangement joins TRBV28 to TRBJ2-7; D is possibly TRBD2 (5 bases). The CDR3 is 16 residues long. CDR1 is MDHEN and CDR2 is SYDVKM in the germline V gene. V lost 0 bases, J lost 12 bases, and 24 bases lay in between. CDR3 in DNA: TGTGCCAGCAGTTTATGGAAGGTAGGAGGCCCTTCGGGTTGGTACTTC. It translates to CASSLWKVGGPSGWYF.

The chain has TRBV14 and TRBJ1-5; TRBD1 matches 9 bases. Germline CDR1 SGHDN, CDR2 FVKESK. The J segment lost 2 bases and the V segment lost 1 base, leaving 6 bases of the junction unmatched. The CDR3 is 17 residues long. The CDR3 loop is CASSQGRDRVGNQPQHF. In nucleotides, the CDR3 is TGTGCCAGCAGCCAAGGGAGGGACAGGGTGGGCAATCAGCCCCAGCATTTT.

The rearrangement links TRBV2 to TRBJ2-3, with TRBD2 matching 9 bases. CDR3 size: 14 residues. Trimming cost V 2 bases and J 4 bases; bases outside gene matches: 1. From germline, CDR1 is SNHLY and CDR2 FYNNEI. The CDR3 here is CASSELAGADTQYF. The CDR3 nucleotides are TGTGCCAGCAGTGAATTAGCGGGAGCAGATACGCAGTATTTT. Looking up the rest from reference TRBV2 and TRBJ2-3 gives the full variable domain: EPEVTQTPSHQVTQMGQEVILRCVPISNHLYFYWYRQILGQKVEFLVSFYNNEISEKSEIFDDQFSVERPDGSNFTLKIRSTKLEDSAMYFCASSELAGADTQYFGPGTRLTVL.

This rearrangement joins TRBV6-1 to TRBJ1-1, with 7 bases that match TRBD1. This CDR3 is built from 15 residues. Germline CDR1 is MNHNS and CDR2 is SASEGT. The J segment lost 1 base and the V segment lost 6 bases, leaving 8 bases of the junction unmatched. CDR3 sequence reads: CASRDRDSKNTEAFF. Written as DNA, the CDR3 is TGTGCCAGCAGGGATAGGGACAGCAAGAACACTGAAGCTTTCTTT.

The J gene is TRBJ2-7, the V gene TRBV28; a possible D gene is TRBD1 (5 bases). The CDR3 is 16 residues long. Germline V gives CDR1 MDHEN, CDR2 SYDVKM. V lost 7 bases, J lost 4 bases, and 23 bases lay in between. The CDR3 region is CASNPYKQGHRYEQYF. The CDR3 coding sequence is TGTGCCAGCAACCCCTATAAGCAGGGTCATAGGTACGAGCAGTACTTC.

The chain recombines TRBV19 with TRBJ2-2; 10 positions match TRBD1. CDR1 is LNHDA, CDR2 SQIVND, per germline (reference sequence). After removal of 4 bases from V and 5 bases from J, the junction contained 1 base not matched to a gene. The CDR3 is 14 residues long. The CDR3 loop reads CASSRQGATGELFF. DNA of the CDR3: TGTGCCAGTAGTAGACAGGGGGCAACCGGGGAGCTGTTTTTT.

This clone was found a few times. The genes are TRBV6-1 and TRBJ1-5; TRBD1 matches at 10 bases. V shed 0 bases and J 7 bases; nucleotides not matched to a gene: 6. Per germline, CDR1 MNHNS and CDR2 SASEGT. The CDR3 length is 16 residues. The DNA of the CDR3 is TGTGCCAGCAGTGAAGCGCGAGGGACAGGGGACCAGCCCCAGCATTTT. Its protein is CASSEARGTGDQPQHF.

The CDR3 nucleotides are TGTGCCAGCAGCTTGGAGGGGGCCAATCAGCCCCAGCATTTT. This codes for CASSLEGANQPQHF. The J gene is TRBJ1-5, the V gene TRBV5-6, with TRBD1 matching over 7 bases. Germline trimming cut 0 bases from V and 3 bases from J; bases unmatched to any gene: 0. From germline, CDR1 is SGHDT and CDR2 YYEEEE. The CDR3 extends over 14 amino acids.

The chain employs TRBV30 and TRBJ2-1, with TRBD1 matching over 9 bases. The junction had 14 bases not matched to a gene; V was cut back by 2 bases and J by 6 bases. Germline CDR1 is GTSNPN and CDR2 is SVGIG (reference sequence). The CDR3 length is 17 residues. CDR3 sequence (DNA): TGTGCCTGGAGTCCCTTTGATTTGGGACAGGGTACCAATGAGCAGTTCTTC. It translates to CAWSPFDLGQGTNEQFF.

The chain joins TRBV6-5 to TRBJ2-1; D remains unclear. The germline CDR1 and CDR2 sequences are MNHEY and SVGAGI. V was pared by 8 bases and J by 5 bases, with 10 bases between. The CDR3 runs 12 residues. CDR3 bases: TGTGCCAGCGGCCATGGGGACAATGAGCAGTTCTTC. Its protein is CASGHGDNEQFF.

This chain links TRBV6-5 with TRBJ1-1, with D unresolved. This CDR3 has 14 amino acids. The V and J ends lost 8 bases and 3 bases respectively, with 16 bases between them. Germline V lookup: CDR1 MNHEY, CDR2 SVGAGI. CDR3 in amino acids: CASGQVNVYTEAFF. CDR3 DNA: TGTGCCAGCGGGCAGGTGAATGTATACACTGAAGCTTTCTTT.

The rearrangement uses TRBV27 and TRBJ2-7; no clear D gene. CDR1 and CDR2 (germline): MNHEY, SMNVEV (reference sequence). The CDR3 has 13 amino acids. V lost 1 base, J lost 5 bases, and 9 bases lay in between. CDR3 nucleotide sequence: TGTGCCAGCAGTTTATTTGAAGGGAACGAGCAGTACTTC. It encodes CASSLFEGNEQYF.